Shown below are 17 T cell receptor beta chains from a single sample sequenced in a study of cytomegalovirus exposure and HLA in healthy donors. PCR primers comprised 60 Vbeta and 13 Jbeta primers. Libraries were prepared by immunoSEQ multiplex PCR; TCRdb keeps only in-frame clonotypes and omits some of them. The sample lists some 100,000 clones; 60% to 85% were seen once. The specimen was PBMCs. All receptors derive from a woman aged 40-49 years in good health and CMV-seropositive.

This clone was detected only a few times. The rearrangement uses TRBV4-1 and TRBJ2-3, with TRBD2 matching 13 bases. CDR1 is MGHRA, CDR2 YSYEKL, per germline. The CDR3 loop spans 17 amino acids. Losses at the gene ends were 4 bases for V and 1 base for J; bases not matched to a gene: 5. In nucleotides, the CDR3 is TGCGCCAGCAGCCCTGGGACTAGCGGGATTCGCACAGATACGCAGTATTTT. Encoded protein: CASSPGTSGIRTDTQYF.

Points on this clone: The junction shows a germline mismatch at one end, possibly a read error. The chain couples TRBV6-5 to TRBJ1-2, with 8 bases fitting TRBD1. The CDR3 runs 16 residues. The germline gives CDR1 MNHEY, CDR2 SVGAGI. CDR3 coding DNA: TGTGCCAGCGGTTATTTTGGACGGACAGGGCAGAGGGGCTACACCTTC. Its protein product is CASGYFGRTGQRGYTF.

The gene calls are TRBV4-1 and TRBJ2-4; a possible D gene is TRBD1 (5 bases). Germline CDR1 and CDR2: MGHRA and YSYEKL. The V and J ends lost 0 bases and 2 bases respectively, with 17 bases between them. CDR3 size: 18 residues. This chain's CDR3 is CASSQDLGDGVTKNIQYF. CDR3 in DNA: TGCGCCAGCAGCCAAGACCTAGGGGATGGGGTGACCAAAAACATTCAGTACTTC.

This clone was recorded only once. The gene calls are TRBV10-3 and TRBJ1-1; D gene unclear. Germline CDR1 is ENHRY and CDR2 is SYGVKD. The CDR3 has 13 amino acids. V lost 4 bases and J lost 1, with 7 bases in between. CDR3 nucleotides: TGTGCCATCAGTGTAAACGGGAACACTGAAGCTTTCTTT. Residues: CAISVNGNTEAFF.

In this sample, this clone turned up a few times. The chain employs TRBV19 and TRBJ2-4; D gene ambiguous. V lost 8 bases and J lost 6, with 14 bases in between. The CDR3 contains 13 residues. Germline assignment: CDR1 LNHDA and CDR2 SQIVND (reference sequence). This chain's CDR3 is CASQVAALNIQYF. CDR3 coding DNA: TGTGCCAGTCAAGTGGCAGCGTTAAACATTCAGTACTTC.

V and J are TRBV11-2 and TRBJ1-6; D may be TRBD1 (5 bases). The CDR3 covers 18 residues. Germline-derived CDR1 and CDR2 are SGHAT and FQNNGV. The V end was cut by 6 bases, the J end by 0 bases, with 18 bases between. The CDR3 sequence is CASRRFGAGGSYNSPLHF. The CDR3, as DNA: TGTGCCAGCAGACGTTTTGGGGCCGGGGGCTCCTATAATTCACCCCTCCACTTT.

V gene TRBV19 combines with J gene TRBJ1-6; TRBD1 is a possible D gene (5 bases). V was clipped by 7 bases and J by 10 bases, with 23 bases between them. Germline loops: CDR1 LNHDA, CDR2 SQIVND (reference sequence). The CDR3 is 16 amino acids. The DNA for the CDR3 is TGTGCCAGTACCTCGCCCTGGGGAGGGAGGGGATCACCCCTCCACTTT. Translated: CASTSPWGGRGSPLHF. The whole variable domain, filled in from reference TRBV19 and TRBJ1-6, reads DGGITQSPKYLFRKEGQNVTLSCEQNLNHDAMYWYRQDPGQGLRLIYYSQIVNDFQKGDIAEGYSVSREKKESFPLTVTSAQKNPTAFYLCASTSPWGGRGSPLHFGNGTRLTVT.

The CDR3 reads CASRDYLYEQYF. CDR3 bases: TGTGCCAGCAGGGACTACCTATACGAGCAGTACTTC. The chain has TRBV6-1 and TRBJ2-7, with D maybe TRBD2 (6 bases). The V end lost 6 bases, the J end lost 4 bases, and 10 bases lay between the germline ends. The CDR3 is 12 amino acids. Germline assignment: CDR1 MNHNS and CDR2 SASEGT.

The chain couples TRBV6-5 to TRBJ2-1; tentatively, D is TRBD2 (6 bases). Trimming removed 6 bases from V and 8 bases from J, with 11 bases in between. Germline assignment: CDR1 MNHEY and CDR2 SVGAGI. The CDR3 contains 12 residues. The CDR3 DNA follows: TGTGCCAGCAGCCGGGAGACTGATGAGCAGTTCTTC. Protein: CASSRETDEQFF.

In nucleotides, the CDR3 is TGTGCCAGCGGCCTAGGGTGGCGCGGACTGTACGAGCAGTACTTC. Translating gives CASGLGWRGLYEQYF. The V and J genes are TRBV5-8 and TRBJ2-7; D is possibly TRBD2 (5 bases). The CDR3 runs 15 residues. Germline loops: CDR1 SGHTS, CDR2 YDEGEE. V was trimmed by 7 bases and J by 4 bases, leaving 21 bases between them. Full variable domain (outside the CDR3, taken from reference TRBV5-8 and TRBJ2-7): EAGVTQSPTHLIKTRGQQATLRCSPISGHTSVYWYQQALGLGLQFLLWYDEGEERNRGNFPPRFSGRQFPNYSSELNVNALELEDSALYLCASGLGWRGLYEQYFGPGTRLTVT.

This sequence joins TRBV27 and TRBJ1-5, with D perhaps TRBD1 (5 bases). Germline CDR1 MNHEY, CDR2 SMNVEV (reference sequence). The CDR3 covers 14 residues. Trimming took off 6 bases at V and 7 bases at J, with 16 bases between the two ends. The CDR3: CASSLDGGGQPQHF. DNA for the CDR3: TGTGCCAGCAGCCTTGACGGGGGTGGACAGCCCCAGCATTTT.

The chain is built from TRBV4-1 and TRBJ1-4, with TRBD1 identical over 7 bases. Trimming took 8 bases from V and 3 from J; bases not matched to a gene: 9. CDR1 and CDR2 from the germline V gene are MGHRA and YSYEKL. The CDR3 is made up of 15 amino acids. CDR3 sequence: CASRKTGLANEKLFF. For the CDR3, the DNA is TGCGCCAGCCGAAAGACAGGGTTGGCTAATGAAAAACTGTTTTTT.

This chain connects TRBV18 to TRBJ1-1; D may be TRBD1 (6 bases). Trimming left V 6 bases short and J 0 bases short, with 11 bases between. The CDR3 loop spans 14 amino acids. Per germline, CDR1 KGHSH and CDR2 LQKENI. The CDR3 coding sequence is TGTGCCAGCTCGGCAGGGGCCATGAACACTGAAGCTTTCTTT. It is translated as CASSAGAMNTEAFF.

J is TRBJ1-1 and V is TRBV7-2; 11 nucleotides agree with TRBD1. V shed 4 bases, J shed 8 bases, and the junction held 3 bases outside the gene matches. The germline V gene has CDR1 SGHTA and CDR2 FQGNSA. This CDR3 has 13 amino acids. The CDR3 DNA reads TGTGCCAGCAGCTCATGGACAGGGGGCGAAGCTTTCTTT. Encoded protein: CASSSWTGGEAFF.

The V and J genes are TRBV7-4 and TRBJ2-7, with TRBD1 identical over 7 bases. After removal of 4 bases from V and 3 bases from J, the junction contained 6 bases not matched to a gene. This CDR3 comprises 14 residues. CDR1 is SGHVT and CDR2 is SQSDAQ in the germline V gene. The CDR3 nucleotides are TGTGCCAGCAGCTCAAAAGACAGGGACTACGAGCAGTACTTC. Translated: CASSSKDRDYEQYF.

This chain links TRBV5-8 with TRBJ1-3; D is undetermined. V was trimmed by 4 bases and J by 5 bases, leaving 19 bases between them. Per germline, CDR1 SGHTS and CDR2 YDEGEE. This CDR3 has 16 residues. The CDR3: CASSPTRLETRNTIYF. The CDR3 nucleotides read TGTGCCAGCAGCCCGACGAGGCTGGAGACGAGAAACACCATATATTTT.

In its sample, this clone was seen once. The chain recombines TRBV30 with TRBJ2-5, with D maybe TRBD1 (5 bases). From germline, CDR1 is GTSNPN and CDR2 SVGIG (reference sequence). Trimming removed 0 bases at V and 7 bases at J, with 12 bases between. The CDR3 consists of 13 residues. The CDR3: CAWSVMDTGTQYF. For the CDR3, the DNA is TGTGCCTGGAGTGTTATGGACACGGGGACCCAGTACTTC.